What follows are 29 T cell receptor beta chains derived from one specimen sequenced in a study of identical twins. A single record per CDR3 protein comes from TCRdb applying MiXCR to the 5' RACE reads. The table includes fewer than 500,000 distinct CDR3 sequences, roughly a quarter detected once. This sample also belongs to another study, concerning T cells expressing NK-cell markers.

Sequencing used CD4+ T cells sorted from blood. All receptors derive from a woman aged 18-29 years in good health.

The chain has TRBV20-1 and TRBJ2-5; 7 nucleotides match TRBD2. V lost 4 bases and J lost 4; bases outside the gene matches: 12. Germline V gene sequence: CDR1 DFQATT, CDR2 SNEGSKA (reference sequence). The CDR3 loop spans 15 amino acids. CDR3 residues: CSANPSGVGTETQYF. Here the CDR3 DNA reads TGCAGTGCTAACCCCAGCGGGGTGGGTACAGAGACCCAGTACTTC.

This clonotype was picked up many times. The chain links TRBV20-1 to TRBJ2-3, with D perhaps matching TRBD2 (6 bases). In germline, CDR1 is DFQATT, CDR2 SNEGSKA (reference sequence). The CDR3 is 15 amino acids. Trimming cost V 3 bases and J 0 bases, with 13 bases left between them. In nucleotides, the CDR3 is TGCAGTGCTAGTGTGGGGGGTCCTAGCACAGATACGCAGTATTTT. Residues: CSASVGGPSTDTQYF.

V is TRBV12-3 or TRBV12-4 and J is TRBJ2-5; TRBD2 might be the D (5 bases). Deletions cut 4 bases from V and 10 bases from J, with 16 bases between. The CDR3 length is 13 residues. CDR3 loop: CASSSQTRGYQYF. CDR3 DNA sequence: TGTGCCAGCAGTTCTCAGACCAGAGGGTACCAGTACTTC.

The chain couples TRBV7-6 to TRBJ2-3; 8 nucleotides align to TRBD2. The germline CDR1 and CDR2 sequences are SGHVS and FNYEAQ. The junction had 8 bases not matched to a gene; V was cut back by 1 base and J by 2 bases. The CDR3 sequence is 17 residues long. The CDR3 DNA reads as TGTGCCAGCAGCTTAGGGGGCATTAGCGGGGACACAGATACGCAGTATTTT. Translating gives CASSLGGISGDTDTQYF.

This rearrangement joins TRBV5-6 to TRBJ2-5; tentative D call: TRBD1 (6 bases). Germline CDR1 SGHDT, CDR2 YYEEEE. The length of the CDR3 is 15 residues. Trimming pared 1 base from V and 2 bases from J, leaving 12 bases between. Written as DNA, the CDR3 is TGTGCCAGCAGCTTGTCATGGGGGCCTCAAGAGACCCAGTACTTC. Protein: CASSLSWGPQETQYF.

CDR3 DNA sequence: TGTGCCAGCAGTGAAATCACGGGGGGGCAGGGTGAGCAGTTCTTC. Its protein is CASSEITGGQGEQFF. The chain has TRBV6-1 and TRBJ2-1, with 8 bases lining up with TRBD2. Unmatched junction bases numbered 9, after V lost 2 bases and J lost 9 bases. The germline V gene encodes CDR1 MNHNS and CDR2 SASEGT. The CDR3 length is 15 residues.

This clonotype was seen a few times. The genes are TRBV12-3 or TRBV12-4 and TRBJ1-6; D is undetermined. The CDR3 is made up of 12 amino acids. V was clipped by 3 bases and J by 8 bases, with 5 bases between them. CDR3 coding DNA: TGTGCCAGCAGTTTCCGTCATTCACCCCTCCACTTT. Protein: CASSFRHSPLHF.

The chain employs TRBV27 and TRBJ1-1; maybe TRBD1 (5 bases). Germline CDR1 MNHEY, CDR2 SMNVEV (reference sequence). V lost 7 bases and J 0 bases, leaving 15 bases between the germline ends. CDR3 length: 15 amino acids. The CDR3 is CASTGKGLMNTEAFF. The CDR3 coding sequence is TGTGCCAGCACAGGGAAGGGGCTGATGAACACTGAAGCTTTCTTT.

This clonotype was seen more than once but under ten times. The chain couples TRBV7-9 to TRBJ1-1, with 8 bases aligning to TRBD1. V trimming: 5 bases; J trimming: 5 bases; junction bases outside the gene matches: 13. The CDR3 has 16 amino acids. Per the germline V gene, CDR1 is SEHNR and CDR2 is FQNEAQ (reference sequence). Here the CDR3 DNA reads TGTGCCAGCAGCCCACGTCCCGGACAGGGAGGGACTGAAGCTTTCTTT. Protein: CASSPRPGQGGTEAFF.

In its sample, this clonotype was seen a few times. The V gene is TRBV18, the J gene TRBJ2-3, with 13 nucleotides matching TRBD2. The junction had 5 bases not matched to a gene; V was cut back by 1 base and J by 7 bases. Germline V gene data show CDR1 as KGHSH and CDR2 as LQKENI. The CDR3 loop spans 16 amino acids. The CDR3 DNA sequence: TGTGCCAGCTCACCACGGTGGACTAGCGGGGGATATACGCAGTATTTT. Its protein is CASSPRWTSGGYTQYF.

The genes are TRBV20-1 and TRBJ2-3; 11 nucleotides align to TRBD2. CDR3 length: 13 residues. Germline V gene lookup returns CDR1 DFQATT and CDR2 SNEGSKA (reference sequence). V shed 5 bases, J shed 13 bases, and the junction held 11 bases outside the gene matches. CDR3 nucleotide sequence: TGCAGTGCTGCACTAGCGGGGGCCCCTTATGAGTATTTT. Its translation is CSAALAGAPYEYF.

In its sample, this clonotype was seen a few times. This sequence joins TRBV29-1 and TRBJ2-1; TRBD1 matches at 8 bases. CDR1 is SQVTM, CDR2 ANQGSEA, per germline. This CDR3 has 18 amino acids. The V and J ends lost 5 bases and 0 bases, in that order; junction bases with no gene match: 15. This chain's CDR3 is CSVTLPNGQGSSYNEQFF. The DNA of the CDR3 is TGCAGCGTTACCCTCCCCAACGGACAGGGAAGCTCCTACAATGAGCAGTTCTTC.

The rearrangement joins TRBV2 to TRBJ1-1; 7 positions agree with TRBD1. CDR3 length: 14 amino acids. V shed 11 bases and J 0 bases; nucleotides not matched to a gene: 9. The V gene's germline CDR1 is SNHLY and CDR2 FYNNEI. CDR3: CAGRQGSLNTEAFF. CDR3 DNA: TGTGCCGGACGACAGGGCTCTTTGAACACTGAAGCTTTCTTT.

The rearrangement uses TRBV3-1 and TRBJ2-1, with 10 nucleotides matching TRBD2. CDR1 and CDR2 from the germline V gene are LGHDT and YNNKEL (reference sequence). This CDR3 has 17 amino acids. V lost 5 bases and J lost 5; bases outside the gene matches: 12. The CDR3 spells CASSKQLTSGPNNEQFF. CDR3 DNA sequence: TGTGCCAGCAGCAAGCAGCTGACTAGCGGGCCTAACAATGAGCAGTTCTTC.

V gene TRBV7-2 combines with J gene TRBJ2-7; tentative D call: TRBD2 (5 bases). Germline CDR1 reads SGHTA; CDR2 reads FQGNSA. V was clipped by 3 bases and J by 9 bases, with 15 bases between them. The CDR3 has 13 amino acids. This chain's CDR3 is CASSFRGPLGQYF. CDR3 sequence (DNA): TGTGCCAGCAGCTTCCGGGGTCCGTTGGGGCAGTACTTC.

V gene TRBV11-2 combines with J gene TRBJ2-7; D may match TRBD1 or TRBD2 (6 bases each). CDR3 length equals 12 residues. Germline CDR1 and CDR2: SGHAT and FQNNGV. With 6 bases removed from V and 7 bases from J, the gap between germline ends came to 13 bases. The CDR3 sequence: CASRKTRGEQYF. CDR3 sequence (DNA): TGTGCCAGCAGAAAGACTAGGGGGGAGCAGTACTTC.

The chain recombines TRBV15 with TRBJ1-2; D perhaps matches TRBD1 (6 bases). Trimming shortened V by 0 bases and J by 4 bases, and 12 bases separated the two germline ends. The CDR3 covers 15 residues. Germline V gene sequence: CDR1 LNHNV, CDR2 YYDKDF (reference sequence). The CDR3 region has the DNA TGTGCCACCAGCAGAGATCTAGAGGGGGGCTATGGCTACACCTTC. Amino acids: CATSRDLEGGYGYTF.

The chain employs TRBV2 and TRBJ1-4; D unresolved. CDR3 size: 12 residues. The V and J ends lost 6 bases and 2 bases respectively, with 4 bases between them. CDR1 and CDR2 (germline): SNHLY, FYNNEI. Written as DNA, the CDR3 is TGTGCCAGCAGCCAGACTAATGAAAAACTGTTTTTT. The encoded protein is CASSQTNEKLFF. Variable domain in full (rest from reference TRBV2 and TRBJ1-4): EPEVTQTPSHQVTQMGQEVILRCVPISNHLYFYWYRQILGQKVEFLVSFYNNEISEKSEIFDDQFSVERPDGSNFTLKIRSTKLEDSAMYFCASSQTNEKLFFGSGTQLSVL.

This clonotype came up once. This rearrangement joins TRBV7-3 to TRBJ2-1; 8 nucleotides agree with TRBD2. The CDR3 is 14 amino acids. The germline CDR1 and CDR2 sequences are SGHTA and FQGTGA. V was pared by 0 bases and J by 10 bases, with 5 bases of the junction left unmatched. CDR3 region: CASSLTYAGGEQFF. As DNA, the CDR3 is TGTGCCAGCAGCTTAACATATGCGGGGGGCGAGCAGTTCTTC.

This clonotype was observed a handful of times. The CDR3 region is CASSFAGLAGYNEQFF. The CDR3 DNA reads TGTGCCAGCAGCTTTGCGGGACTAGCGGGCTACAATGAGCAGTTCTTC. This chain links TRBV7-6 with TRBJ2-1; TRBD2 matches at 12 bases. CDR3 length: 16 residues. The ends lost 3 bases at V and 3 bases at J; junction bases unmatched: 3. Germline assignment: CDR1 SGHVS and CDR2 FNYEAQ.

CDR3 DNA sequence: TGTGCCAGTAGTATAGATCGGGGGTCAGCCTACAATGAGCAGTTCTTC. Residues: CASSIDRGSAYNEQFF. This sequence joins TRBV19 and TRBJ2-1, with TRBD2 as a possible D gene (6 bases). The CDR3 has 16 amino acids. CDR1 and CDR2 (germline): LNHDA, SQIVND (reference sequence). V gave up 0 bases and J gave up 2 bases, with 11 bases separating them.

This clonotype was counted between two and nine times. The CDR3 here is CASSQEPKGRYEQYF. In nucleotides, the CDR3 is TGTGCCAGCAGCCAAGAACCCAAGGGGAGATACGAGCAGTACTTC. This rearrangement joins TRBV3-1 to TRBJ2-7, with D perhaps TRBD1 or TRBD2 (5 bases each). This CDR3 has 15 residues. CDR1 is LGHDT and CDR2 is YNNKEL in the germline V gene (reference sequence). Trimming took 0 bases from V and 4 from J, leaving 13 bases between them.

This clonotype was seen a few times. The chain links TRBV6-1 to TRBJ1-2, with 8 nucleotides matching TRBD1. The CDR3 extends over 13 amino acids. J gave up 6 bases and V 6 bases, and 6 bases lay outside the gene matches. Germline V CDR1 and CDR2: MNHNS, SASEGT. The CDR3 is CASSDRGQHGYTF. CDR3 in DNA: TGTGCCAGCAGCGACAGGGGTCAACATGGCTACACCTTC.

A few counts support this clonotype. V gene TRBV29-1 combines with J gene TRBJ2-5; no firm D call. The CDR3 is 10 residues long. The V and J ends lost 7 bases and 7 bases respectively, with 10 bases between them. Looked up from germline, CDR1 is SQVTM and CDR2 is ANQGSEA. The CDR3 DNA is TGCAGCGCTGTTGTAGTGACCCAGTACTTC. Residues: CSAVVVTQYF.

The chain joins TRBV19 to TRBJ2-5; D remains ambiguous. The germline gives CDR1 LNHDA, CDR2 SQIVND (reference sequence). The ends were cut back, 3 bases at V and 4 bases at J, with 15 bases in the middle. This CDR3 is 15 amino acids long. The CDR3 sequence is CASSIAQVAGETQYF. The CDR3 DNA is TGTGCCAGTAGTATCGCGCAGGTAGCAGGAGAGACCCAGTACTTC.

This clonotype occurred a few times. This chain links TRBV2 with TRBJ2-7; 8 bases are a match to TRBD2. In germline, CDR1 is SNHLY, CDR2 FYNNEI. This CDR3 contains 17 residues. V shed 5 bases, J shed 0 bases, and the junction held 12 bases outside the gene matches. In DNA form, the CDR3 reads TGTGCCAGCAGTCTGAATTTCAGGCGGGGGGCCTCCTACGAGCAGTACTTC. It is translated as CASSLNFRRGASYEQYF.

The rearrangement joins TRBV5-1 to TRBJ2-5, with 7 bases fitting TRBD2. Per the germline V gene, CDR1 is SGHRS and CDR2 is YFSETQ. This CDR3 contains 13 residues. This chain's CDR3 is CATRGTIDETQYF. CDR3 sequence (DNA): TGCGCTACGCGGGGGACGATCGATGAGACCCAGTACTTC.

V and J are TRBV11-2 and TRBJ2-1, with TRBD2 matching 7 bases. J lost 1 base, V lost 5 bases, and 5 bases had no gene match. The CDR3 is 15 residues long. Germline V CDR1 and CDR2: SGHAT, FQNNGV. The CDR3 loop is CASSRSGKSYNEQFF. The CDR3 DNA reads as TGTGCCAGCAGCCGAAGCGGGAAGTCCTACAATGAGCAGTTCTTC.

J is TRBJ1-1 and V is TRBV10-3; 7 bases agree with TRBD1. The CDR3 is 17 residues long. The trim removed 7 bases at V and 0 bases at J, leaving 14 bases unmatched. Germline loops: CDR1 ENHRY, CDR2 SYGVKD. The chain's CDR3 is CAIKRAQGMTMNTEAFF. The CDR3 DNA reads as TGTGCCATCAAAAGGGCACAGGGGATGACCATGAACACTGAAGCTTTCTTT.